A single sample is the source of the 5 T cell receptor beta chains below, sequenced in a study of blood T cell repertoires in COVID-19. Sequencing used immunoSEQ multiplex PCR; TCRdb keeps in-frame clones, though not all of them. The sample has 140,000 to 150,000 clones, over 75% seen once. The sequenced sample consisted of peripheral blood. These receptors originate from a human donor in a cohort sampled during active COVID-19.

A few counts support this clone. The rearrangement uses TRBV7-3 and TRBJ1-6; D is undetermined. The CDR3 totals 16 residues. Trimming pared 2 bases from V and 0 bases from J, leaving 8 bases between. Germline CDR1 SGHTA, CDR2 FQGTGA. CDR3 region: CASSLQANSYNSPLHF. The CDR3, as DNA: TGTGCCAGCAGCTTACAAGCTAACTCCTATAATTCACCCCTCCACTTT.

This chain uses TRBV27 with TRBJ1-4; 7 bases are a match to TRBD1. The CDR3 sequence is 15 residues long. J was trimmed by 7 bases and V by 5 bases; bases with no gene match: 10. In germline, CDR1 is MNHEY, CDR2 SMNVEV (reference sequence). The DNA of the CDR3 is TGTGCCAGCAGTCTAAAGGGGGCGCGGGGTGAAAAACTGTTTTTT. The encoded protein is CASSLKGARGEKLFF.

Notes on this clone: The sample contains more than one DNA sequence encoding this CDR3. V is TRBV5-1 and J is TRBJ1-1; TRBD1 matches 8 bases. The germline V gene has CDR1 SGHRS and CDR2 YFSETQ. V was pared by 0 bases and J by 1 base, with 2 bases of the junction left unmatched. This CDR3 region has 15 residues. CDR3 protein: CASSLAGTGNTEAFF. DNA for the CDR3: TGCGCCAGCAGCTTGGCCGGGACAGGGAACACTGAAGCTTTCTTT.

V usage is TRBV7-2 and J usage is TRBJ2-1, with D unresolved. Germline V lookup: CDR1 SGHTA, CDR2 FQGNSA. The V and J ends lost 5 bases and 4 bases respectively, with 12 bases between them. The CDR3 runs 14 residues. This CDR3 reads CASSPSVTYNEQFF. In DNA, the CDR3 is TGTGCCAGCAGCCCCTCAGTGACATACAATGAGCAGTTCTTC.

CDR3 amino acids: CASSPLAGDYEQYV. The CDR3 region has the DNA TGTGCCAGTAGTCCACTAGCGGGAGATTACGAGCAGTACGTC. The gene calls are TRBV19 and TRBJ2-7; TRBD2 matches at 11 bases. V lost 5 bases and J lost 4; bases outside the gene matches: 4. Germline CDR1 is LNHDA and CDR2 is SQIVND (reference sequence). This CDR3 spans 14 amino acids.